Sequencing of this T cell receptor beta chain was carried out in a study of T cells in Graves' hyperthyroidism and ophthalmopathy (dated by TCRdb to between 2019 and 2020). With regard to the full study: Peripheral blood samples were taken at initial diagnosis, before any treatment was given. To identify distinguishing TCR V-J signatures, a discovery cohort of about a hundred patients was used, comprising 40 to 45 with Graves' ophthalmopathy and around 60 with stable Graves' hyperthyroidism. Whether ophthalmopathy could be predicted prospectively was tested in an independent validation cohort made up of approximately 19 hyperthyroidism patients plus 17 patients who later progressed to ophthalmopathy. The 95 to 100 discovery patients were randomly divided into training and test sets at a 7:3 ratio. The study also compared thyroid tissue and blood T-cell repertoires from roughly six Graves' hyperthyroidism patients. After sampling, hyperthyroidism patients received methimazole starting at 30 mg daily, and ophthalmopathy patients received high-dose intravenous methylprednisolone. The paper reports TCR Vbeta CDR3 sequencing of some 140 peripheral blood samples: some 44 ophthalmopathy, some 80 hyperthyroidism and 17 progressor patients.

V is cut by 2 bases and J by 6 bases, and the space between the germline ends is 14 bases. CDR1 and CDR2, looked up from the germline V gene (reference sequence), are GTSNPN and SVGIG. The CDR3 holds 13 amino acids from the cysteine to the phenylalanine. The only DNA kept is the CDR3, 39 bases in frame from the first base. What the study reported, not specific to this receptor: A 13 V-J signature model separated ophthalmopathy from stable hyperthyroidism, with approximately 87% sensitivity and about 81% specificity in cross-validation and 80%/75% in testing. In validation, the model predicted progression to ophthalmopathy a median of about 5.9 months before onset, with 70% to 71% sensitivity and 72.22% specificity. Most expanded thyroid clonotypes (frequency above 0.001) were also detected in blood, a finding suggesting that blood repertoires may reflect thyroid immune responses. No statistical method was used to fix the sample size in advance, and group allocation was not hidden from the investigators.

With regard to this clonotype: Its antigen is not yet known. Per-base qualities were not stored, and no clone one base away is much larger.

Stable Graves' hyperthyroidism was defined as the absence of progression to ophthalmopathy over 18 months of follow-up. Hyperthyroidism patients were newly diagnosed, had a disease duration of under 2 months, and were aged 18 to 65 years. Any patient with an uncontrolled infection, another autoimmune disease, pregnancy or lactation was excluded. Diagnoses were based on clinical symptoms, serum thyroxine and TRAb, thyroid ultrasound and orbital computed tomography. PBMCs were isolated from about 10 ml of fresh peripheral blood by Ficoll-Paque density gradient centrifugation. Trizol reagent was used to extract total RNA, and RNA quality was then checked on an Agilent 2100 Bioanalyzer. The TCR beta CDR3 regions were amplified from RNA transcripts. For the first round of RT-PCR on the TCR CDR3, the HTBI primer set was used together with the Qiagen OneStep RT-PCR kit. A second multiplex PCR round built the libraries, followed by size selection and purification. Paired-end sequencing of the libraries was performed with 100 bp reads on an Illumina HiSeq2000. As for the authors' bioinformatics: SOAPnuke was used to process the raw data, throwing out any read that contained adapters or uncalled bases, had a mean Phred below 15, or lacked an exact constant-primer or identifier match. High-quality paired reads were merged using COPE v1.2.5, and each unique nucleotide sequence was defined as a clonotype. MiTCR v1.1 was used to align clonotypes to the IMGT TRBV, TRBD and TRBJ reference segments. Analysis was restricted to V-J combinations with a frequency above 0.0001, which covered about 99% of repertoires. The TCS score was defined as the ratio of F50 (clonal expansion) to E x V (chaos), calculated using BLOSUM62-based TCRdist between CDR3 peptides within each V-J. Welch's t-statistics and random forest reduced roughly 540 V-J features to 13, which were used in a naive Bayes classifier (R e1071). The public reads were quality trimmed at Q25 with fastp and then assembled into clones with MiXCR by TCRdb, keeping productive beta chains. Merged by CDR3 protein, the rows form single entries marked with the most common genes and DNA. Clone size and V and J calls follow TCRdb, not the original study. Within this sample are some 690,000 distinct CDR3 sequences, with 17% of them counted one time only. Roughly a sixth of the sample is in the top ten clones.

The sequence came from a middle-aged man with Graves' hyperthyroidism. Sequenced sample: blood. The chain joins TRBV30 to TRBJ2-7; perhaps TRBD2 is the D gene, with 7 bases matching. The CDR3 amino acid sequence is: CAWSRGGQGEQYF. The nucleotides are TGTGCCTGGAGTAGGGGGGGACAAGGCGAGCAGTACTTC.